This T cell receptor (beta chain) was sequenced in a study of human T cells and chemical hapten exposure. At the level of the study: 2% DPC applied to a 2 cm by 2 cm arm area sensitized donors. Small pooled library volume differences chiefly drove per-sample TCR yield variation.

Specified time point: patch test 1, 2 weeks after DPC sensitization. Noted treatment: therapeutic diphenylcyclopropenone sensitization with weekly scalp DPC. Library preparation tagged each individual cDNA molecule with a unique molecular identifier. One entry per CDR3 protein results from TCRdb running MiXCR on the RACE reads. The sample yields tens of thousands of distinct CDR3 sequences, approximately 10% seen once. The J segment lost 1 base and the V segment lost 0 bases, leaving 5 bases of the junction unmatched. The CDR3 totals 16 residues. CDR1 is GTSNPN and CDR2 is SVGIG in the germline V gene (reference sequence). This clonotype occurred a few times.

The receptor's source is a woman in her sixties with alopecia areata. Some clones in this sample may be carry-over from other donors' samples. The material was whole blood, obtained in connection with sensitization to the hapten diphenylcyclopropenone (DPC). The chain couples TRBV30 to TRBJ1-5; the match to TRBD1 covers 8 bases. The CDR3 nucleotides read TGTGCCTGGAGTGTACCCGCAGGGGGCAGCAATCAGCCCCAGCATTTT. This sequence encodes CAWSVPAGGSNQPQHF.